Below are 27 T cell receptor beta chains sequenced from a single sample in a study of OX40 agonist ivuxolimab in advanced cancers. Repertoires were generated with immunoSEQ multiplex PCR, while TCRdb's copy carries only in-frame clones and drops some. The sample consists of 60,000 or so clones, more than 75% of them appearing once. This specimen was CD4+ or CD8+ T cells sorted from blood, taken in a trial of the OX40 agonist ivuxolimab. All receptors derive from an adult with an advanced solid tumor such as melanoma, head and neck, liver or kidney cancer.

V usage is TRBV9 and J usage is TRBJ2-2; a possible D gene is TRBD2 (5 bases). Trimming shortened V by 0 bases and J by 6 bases, and 12 bases separated the two germline ends. CDR3 length equals 15 residues. The germline V gene encodes CDR1 SGDLS and CDR2 YYNGEE. CDR3 bases: TGTGCCAGCAGCGTAGCCGGTGCTAGCTCCGGGGAGCTGTTTTTT. Protein product: CASSVAGASSGELFF. The full variable domain, completed using reference TRBV9 and TRBJ2-2, is DSGVTQTPKHLITATGQRVTLRCSPRSGDLSVYWYQQSLDQGLQFLIQYYNGEERAKGNILERFSAQQFPDLHSELNLSSLELGDSALYFCASSVAGASSGELFFGEGSRLTVL.

The CDR3 protein is CASGGGAATGELFF. The CDR3 DNA sequence: TGTGCCAGTGGGGGAGGGGCCGCCACCGGGGAGCTGTTTTTT. The chain carries TRBV2 and TRBJ2-2; 7 bases align to TRBD2. The J segment lost 4 bases and the V segment lost 9 bases, leaving 8 bases of the junction unmatched. This CDR3 has 14 residues. Germline assignment: CDR1 SNHLY and CDR2 FYNNEI.

The chain has TRBV2 and TRBJ2-5; no firm D call. Trimming took off 1 base at V and 5 bases at J, with 11 bases between the two ends. There are 14 residues in the CDR3. From germline, CDR1 is SNHLY and CDR2 FYNNEI. The CDR3 DNA follows: TGTGCCAGCAGTGAAGACACCGGCTCGGAGACCCAGTACTTC. It specifies CASSEDTGSETQYF.

The chain uses TRBV6-5 and TRBJ1-2, with unresolved D. From germline, CDR1 is MNHEY and CDR2 SVGAGI. CDR3 length: 13 residues. V lost 2 bases and J 7 bases, leaving 11 bases between the germline ends. CDR3 sequence reads: CASSYGFGTGYTF. CDR3 bases: TGTGCCAGCAGTTACGGGTTCGGCACTGGCTACACCTTC.

The chain links TRBV7-2 to TRBJ1-4; TRBD1 might be the D (5 bases). The V and J ends lost 1 base and 10 bases respectively, with 13 bases between them. The germline V gene has CDR1 SGHTA and CDR2 FQGNSA. The CDR3 loop spans 14 amino acids. The CDR3 DNA reads TGTGCCAGCAGCTTAGGCGGGGGAGGCGGAAAACTGTTTTTT. Its translation is CASSLGGGGGKLFF.

The chain joins TRBV5-1 to TRBJ2-7; 7 positions agree with TRBD2. CDR1 is SGHRS, CDR2 YFSETQ, per germline. Germline trimming cut 4 bases from V and 3 bases from J; bases unmatched to any gene: 10. The CDR3 totals 15 residues. In DNA form, the CDR3 reads TGCGCCAGCAGCCCCCCGGGGGGTAGAGGCTACGAGCAGTACTTC. Translated: CASSPPGGRGYEQYF.

This clone is a singleton in its sample. This sequence joins TRBV7-3 and TRBJ1-1; no firm D call. This CDR3 comprises 13 residues. Germline CDR1 is SGHTA and CDR2 is FQGTGA. V lost 2 bases and J lost 6, with 10 bases in between. The CDR3 DNA reads TGTGCCAGCAGCTTATCTGGGAGTTCTGAAGCTTTCTTT. Its translation: CASSLSGSSEAFF.

The genes are TRBV5-1 and TRBJ1-3, with 7 positions matching TRBD1. Unmatched junction bases numbered 4, after V lost 4 bases and J lost 0 bases. The CDR3 contains 15 residues. Germline loops: CDR1 SGHRS, CDR2 YFSETQ. The CDR3 nucleotides are TGCGCCAGCAGCCCTGACAGGGCCTCTGGAAACACCATATATTTT. It encodes CASSPDRASGNTIYF.

The J gene is TRBJ2-5, the V gene TRBV7-6, with D maybe TRBD1 (5 bases). Germline V gives CDR1 SGHVS, CDR2 FNYEAQ. V was cut by 5 bases and J by 2 bases, with 15 bases left in between. This CDR3 has 15 amino acids. CDR3 DNA sequence: TGTGCCAGCAGCAGAAGCAGGGCGCGACAAGAGACCCAGTACTTC. Protein product: CASSRSRARQETQYF. Supplemented by reference TRBV7-6 and TRBJ2-5, the full variable domain reads GAGVSQSPRYKVTKRGQDVALRCDPISGHVSLYWYRQALGQGPEFLTYFNYEAQQDKSGLPNDRFSAERPEGSISTLTIQRTEQRDSAMYRCASSRSRARQETQYFGPGTRLLVL.

The chain combines TRBV7-9 with TRBJ1-4, with TRBD1 matching 9 bases. Trimming cost V 6 bases and J 6 bases; bases outside gene matches: 5. Germline V lookup: CDR1 SEHNR, CDR2 FQNEAQ (reference sequence). CDR3 length: 14 amino acids. The chain's CDR3 is CASSLGQGYEKLFF. The CDR3 coding sequence is TGTGCCAGCAGTCTCGGACAGGGGTATGAAAAACTGTTTTTT.

The chain uses TRBV10-3 and TRBJ1-5; no reliable D call. V shed 2 bases and J shed 11 bases, with 19 bases lying between them. Germline CDR1 ENHRY, CDR2 SYGVKD. The CDR3 runs 15 residues. The CDR3 is CAISESQGQKRTQHF. The CDR3 bases are TGTGCCATCAGTGAGAGCCAAGGGCAAAAAAGGACCCAGCATTTT.

The chain links TRBV18 to TRBJ2-3; a weak D match, TRBD2 (6 bases). The CDR3 sequence is 14 residues long. The germline gives CDR1 KGHSH, CDR2 LQKENI. V dropped 5 bases and J dropped 4 bases, with 13 bases sitting between them. As DNA, the CDR3 is TGTGCCAGCTCAGGAGGGATCTTCGCAGATACGCAGTATTTT. It translates to CASSGGIFADTQYF.

The DNA of the CDR3 is TGTGCCACCAGCGTAAACCCAGGGTATAGCAATCAGCCCCAGCATTTT. The encoded protein is CATSVNPGYSNQPQHF. The gene calls are TRBV15 and TRBJ1-5, with D possibly TRBD1 on 5 matching bases. This CDR3 has 16 residues. The V gene's germline CDR1 is LNHNV and CDR2 YYDKDF (reference sequence). Trimming took 5 bases from V and 0 from J, leaving 14 bases between them.

The chain uses TRBV4-3 and TRBJ2-5; a possible D gene is TRBD1 (5 bases). The J call may not be correct, given that the DNA end is closer to TRBJ2-7. Germline V lookup: CDR1 LGHNA, CDR2 YSLEER. This CDR3 contains 16 residues. The CDR3 DNA sequence: TGCGCCAGCAGCCAGGATGGACAATACAGCTCCTACGAGCAGTACTTC. Amino acid sequence: CASSQDGQYSSYEQYF.

The chain links TRBV14 to TRBJ2-3; TRBD2 aligns across 9 bases. CDR1 is SGHDN, CDR2 FVKESK, per germline. V dropped 3 bases and J dropped 10; count of bases not matched to a gene: 2. This CDR3 comprises 12 residues. The CDR3 region is CASSQSGGPQYF. In nucleotides, the CDR3 is TGTGCCAGCAGCCAGAGCGGGGGGCCGCAGTATTTT.

Details on this clone: Other DNA sequences in this sample translate to the same CDR3. V is TRBV5-4 and J is TRBJ1-4; D gene uncertain. V was cut by 0 bases and J by 6 bases, with 6 bases left in between. This CDR3 has 13 amino acids. Germline V gene data show CDR1 as SGHNT and CDR2 as YYREEE (reference sequence). CDR3: CASSLDRDEKLFF. The CDR3 coding sequence is TGTGCCAGCAGCTTGGATAGGGATGAAAAACTGTTTTTT.

This clone showed up just once. The chain has TRBV6-5 and TRBJ2-7, with TRBD1 matching 8 bases. The CDR3 contains 13 residues. V was pared by 7 bases and J by 4 bases, with 6 bases of the junction left unmatched. Germline V gene lookup returns CDR1 MNHEY and CDR2 SVGAGI. The CDR3 DNA reads as TGTGCCAGCACGAGACAGGGGAAATACGAGCAGTACTTC. It codes for CASTRQGKYEQYF.

CDR3 sequence reads: CASSQGQGGSATYGYTF. DNA for the CDR3: TGTGCCAGCAGCCAGGGACAGGGAGGCTCGGCCACCTATGGCTACACCTTC. The chain employs TRBV7-2 and TRBJ1-2; 9 bases are a match to TRBD1. The CDR3 is 17 residues long. The J segment lost 4 bases and the V segment lost 5 bases, leaving 14 bases of the junction unmatched. The germline CDR1 and CDR2 sequences are SGHTA and FQGNSA.

This chain links TRBV19 with TRBJ1-2; 9 bases are shared with TRBD1. V shed 3 bases and J 5 bases; nucleotides not matched to a gene: 7. The CDR3 runs 15 residues. Germline V gives CDR1 LNHDA, CDR2 SQIVND (reference sequence). Here the CDR3 reads CASSIPGQGWYGYTF. The CDR3 region has the DNA TGTGCCAGTAGTATTCCGGGACAGGGATGGTATGGCTACACCTTC. Complete variable domain (other parts from reference TRBV19 and TRBJ1-2): DGGITQSPKYLFRKEGQNVTLSCEQNLNHDAMYWYRQDPGQGLRLIYYSQIVNDFQKGDIAEGYSVSREKKESFPLTVTSAQKNPTAFYLCASSIPGQGWYGYTFGSGTRLTVV.

V and J are TRBV28 and TRBJ2-7; TRBD1 aligns across 8 bases. Germline V lookup: CDR1 MDHEN, CDR2 SYDVKM. V lost 3 bases and J lost 5; bases outside the gene matches: 12. The CDR3 has 16 residues. The CDR3 DNA reads TGTGCCAGCAGTTTGATAGGCGGGACAGGAAAGGACGAGCAGTACTTC. Residues: CASSLIGGTGKDEQYF.

This clone was counted once. This chain joins TRBV18 and TRBJ2-3; 7 nucleotides agree with TRBD2. The CDR3 extends over 14 amino acids. CDR1 and CDR2 from the germline V gene are KGHSH and LQKENI. Unmatched junction bases numbered 2, after V lost 0 bases and J lost 5 bases. The CDR3 nucleotides are TGTGCCAGCTCACCACCGACTAGCCGAGATACGCAGTATTTT. Translating it yields CASSPPTSRDTQYF. The variable domain in full, completed from reference TRBV18 and TRBJ2-3, reads NAGVMQNPRHLVRRRGQEARLRCSPMKGHSHVYWYRQLPEEGLKFMVYLQKENIIDESGMPKERFSAEFPKEGPSILRIQQVVRGDSAAYFCASSPPTSRDTQYFGPGTRLTVL.

This clone has only one observation. The chain joins TRBV7-3 to TRBJ2-1, with D possibly matching TRBD2 (6 bases). Trimming removed 2 bases from V and 3 bases from J, with 11 bases in between. Germline CDR1 and CDR2: SGHTA and FQGTGA. The CDR3 is 15 residues long. CDR3 nucleotide sequence: TGTGCCAGCAGCTTAGGCGGGACCAACTACAATGAGCAGTTCTTC. Its translation: CASSLGGTNYNEQFF.

The rearrangement joins TRBV5-6 to TRBJ1-2; D gene ambiguous. Looked up from germline, CDR1 is SGHDT and CDR2 is YYEEEE. This CDR3 is built from 15 residues. V lost 5 bases, J lost 6 bases, and 20 bases lay in between. The CDR3 protein is CASSSRRGNPDGYTF. Here the CDR3 DNA reads TGTGCCAGCAGTTCCCGCCGCGGGAACCCGGATGGCTACACCTTC. The full variable domain, rest sourced from reference TRBV5-6 and TRBJ1-2, is DAGVTQSPTHLIKTRGQQVTLRCSPKSGHDTVSWYQQALGQGPQFIFQYYEEEERQRGNFPDRFSGHQFPNYSSELNVNALLLGDSALYLCASSSRRGNPDGYTFGSGTRLTVV.

This clone was observed a single time. The V and J genes are TRBV6-1 and TRBJ2-1; D unresolved. Trimming took 3 bases from V and 14 from J, leaving 11 bases between them. CDR3 length: 11 residues. Germline V gene lookup returns CDR1 MNHNS and CDR2 SASEGT. CDR3 protein: CASSEGSPKFF. CDR3 nucleotides: TGTGCCAGCAGTGAGGGTTCTCCTAAGTTCTTC.

J is TRBJ1-2 and V is TRBV19, with 8 positions matching TRBD1. The CDR3 totals 14 residues. Germline assignment: CDR1 LNHDA and CDR2 SQIVND (reference sequence). J lost 3 bases, V lost 6 bases, and 6 bases had no gene match. The DNA for the CDR3 is TGTGCCAGTAGGACGGGACAGGACTACTATGGCTACACCTTC. Translation gives CASRTGQDYYGYTF. The variable domain in full, completed from reference TRBV19 and TRBJ1-2, reads DGGITQSPKYLFRKEGQNVTLSCEQNLNHDAMYWYRQDPGQGLRLIYYSQIVNDFQKGDIAEGYSVSREKKESFPLTVTSAQKNPTAFYLCASRTGQDYYGYTFGSGTRLTVV.

The rearrangement uses TRBV2 and TRBJ1-3; D gene unclear. This CDR3 has 14 residues. Trimming cost V 4 bases and J 2 bases, with 9 bases left between them. Germline V gene lookup returns CDR1 SNHLY and CDR2 FYNNEI. The CDR3 coding sequence is TGTGCCAGCAGTGGGCAGAGACCTGGAAACACCATATATTTT. Its protein product is CASSGQRPGNTIYF.

The chain has TRBV11-3 and TRBJ2-7, with D maybe TRBD1 (5 bases). The CDR3 runs 14 residues. Germline V gene data show CDR1 as SGHNT and CDR2 as YENEEA. Trimming pared 5 bases from V and 3 bases from J, leaving 14 bases between. CDR3 DNA: TGTGCCAGCAGCACAGACTCTACAGGCTACGAGCAGTACTTC. Its translation is CASSTDSTGYEQYF.